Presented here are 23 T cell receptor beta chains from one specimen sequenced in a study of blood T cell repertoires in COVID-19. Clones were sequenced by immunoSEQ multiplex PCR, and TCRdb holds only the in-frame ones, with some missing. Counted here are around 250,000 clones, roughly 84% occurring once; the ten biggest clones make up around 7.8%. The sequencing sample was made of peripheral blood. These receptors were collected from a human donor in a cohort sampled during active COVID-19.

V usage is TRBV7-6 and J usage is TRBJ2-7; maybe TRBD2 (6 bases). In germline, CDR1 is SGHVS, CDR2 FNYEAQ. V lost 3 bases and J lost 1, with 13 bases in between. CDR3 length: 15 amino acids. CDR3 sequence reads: CASSLTLAGSYEQYF. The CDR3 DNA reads TGTGCCAGCAGCTTGACGCTTGCGGGGTCCTACGAGCAGTACTTC.

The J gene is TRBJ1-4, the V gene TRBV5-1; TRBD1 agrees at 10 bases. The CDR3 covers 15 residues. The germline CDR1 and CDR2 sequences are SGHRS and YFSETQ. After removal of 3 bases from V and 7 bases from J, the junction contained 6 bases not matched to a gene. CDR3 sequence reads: CASSWTGGVGEKLFF. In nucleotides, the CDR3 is TGCGCCAGCAGCTGGACAGGGGGAGTCGGTGAAAAACTGTTTTTT.

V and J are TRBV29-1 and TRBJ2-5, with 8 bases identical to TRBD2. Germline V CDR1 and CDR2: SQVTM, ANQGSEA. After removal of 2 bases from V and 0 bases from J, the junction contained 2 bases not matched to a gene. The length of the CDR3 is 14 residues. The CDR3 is CSVEFGGDQETQYF. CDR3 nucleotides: TGCAGCGTTGAATTCGGGGGGGACCAAGAGACCCAGTACTTC.

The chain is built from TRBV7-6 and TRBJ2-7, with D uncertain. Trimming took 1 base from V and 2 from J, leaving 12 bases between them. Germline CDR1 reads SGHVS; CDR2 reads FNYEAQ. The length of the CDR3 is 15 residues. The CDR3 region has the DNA TGTGCCAGCAGCTTAGGCTCCTACACTACCTACGAGCAGTACTTC. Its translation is CASSLGSYTTYEQYF. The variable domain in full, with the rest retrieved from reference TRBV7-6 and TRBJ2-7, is GAGVSQSPRYKVTKRGQDVALRCDPISGHVSLYWYRQALGQGPEFLTYFNYEAQQDKSGLPNDRFSAERPEGSISTLTIQRTEQRDSAMYRCASSLGSYTTYEQYFGPGTRLTVT.

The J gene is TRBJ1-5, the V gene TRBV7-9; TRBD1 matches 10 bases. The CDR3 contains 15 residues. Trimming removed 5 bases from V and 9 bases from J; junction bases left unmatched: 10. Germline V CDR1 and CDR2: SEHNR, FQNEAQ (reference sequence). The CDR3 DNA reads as TGTGCCAGCAGCGGAGGGGACAGGGGAGATGGGCCCCAGCATTTT. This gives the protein CASSGGDRGDGPQHF.

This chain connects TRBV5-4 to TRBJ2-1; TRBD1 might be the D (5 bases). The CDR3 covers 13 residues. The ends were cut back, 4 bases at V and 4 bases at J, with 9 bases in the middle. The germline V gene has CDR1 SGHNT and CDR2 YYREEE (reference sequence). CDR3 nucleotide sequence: TGTGCCAGCAGCCAAACAGGTTACAATGAGCAGTTCTTC. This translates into CASSQTGYNEQFF. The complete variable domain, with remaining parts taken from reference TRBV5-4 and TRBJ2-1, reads ETGVTQSPTHLIKTRGQQVTLRCSSQSGHNTVSWYQQALGQGPQFIFQYYREEENGRGNFPPRFSGLQFPNYSSELNVNALELDDSALYLCASSQTGYNEQFFGPGTRLTVL.

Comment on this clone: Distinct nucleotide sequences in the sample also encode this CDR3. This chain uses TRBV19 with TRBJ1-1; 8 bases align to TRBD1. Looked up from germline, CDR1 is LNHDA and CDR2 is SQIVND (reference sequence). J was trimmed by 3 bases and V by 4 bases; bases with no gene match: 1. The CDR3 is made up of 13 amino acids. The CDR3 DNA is TGTGCCAGTAGTAACAGGGGGTACACTGAAGCTTTCTTT. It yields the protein CASSNRGYTEAFF.

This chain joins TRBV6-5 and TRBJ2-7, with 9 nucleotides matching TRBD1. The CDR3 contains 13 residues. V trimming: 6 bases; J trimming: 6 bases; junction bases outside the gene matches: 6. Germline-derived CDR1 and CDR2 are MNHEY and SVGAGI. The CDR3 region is CASRRQGEGEQYF. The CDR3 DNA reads TGTGCCAGCAGGAGACAGGGGGAGGGCGAGCAGTACTTC.

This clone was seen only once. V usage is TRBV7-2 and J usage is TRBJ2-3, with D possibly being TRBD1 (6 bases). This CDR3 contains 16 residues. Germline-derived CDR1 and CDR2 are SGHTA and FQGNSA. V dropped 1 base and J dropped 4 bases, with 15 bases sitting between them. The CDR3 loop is CASSLETGPRADTQYF. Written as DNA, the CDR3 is TGTGCCAGCAGCTTAGAGACAGGCCCAAGGGCAGATACGCAGTATTTT.

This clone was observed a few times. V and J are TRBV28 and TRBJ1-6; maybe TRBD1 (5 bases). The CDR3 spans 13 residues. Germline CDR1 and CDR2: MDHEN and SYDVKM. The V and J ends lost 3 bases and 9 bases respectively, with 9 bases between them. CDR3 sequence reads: CASSLGGTSPLHF. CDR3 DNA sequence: TGTGCCAGCAGTTTGGGAGGGACTTCACCCCTCCACTTT.

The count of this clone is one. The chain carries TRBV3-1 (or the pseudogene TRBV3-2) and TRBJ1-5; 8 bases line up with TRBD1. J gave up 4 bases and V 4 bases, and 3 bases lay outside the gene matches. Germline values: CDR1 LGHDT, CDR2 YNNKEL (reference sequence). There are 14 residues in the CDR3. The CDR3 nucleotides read TGTGCCAGCAGCCCGCGACAGGGGAATCAGCCCCAGCATTTT. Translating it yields CASSPRQGNQPQHF.

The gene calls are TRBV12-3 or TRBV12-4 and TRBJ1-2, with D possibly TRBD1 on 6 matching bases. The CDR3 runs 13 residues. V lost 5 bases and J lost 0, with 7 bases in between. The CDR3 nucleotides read TGTGCCAGCAGTCGGACAGCTAACTATGGCTACACCTTC. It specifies CASSRTANYGYTF.

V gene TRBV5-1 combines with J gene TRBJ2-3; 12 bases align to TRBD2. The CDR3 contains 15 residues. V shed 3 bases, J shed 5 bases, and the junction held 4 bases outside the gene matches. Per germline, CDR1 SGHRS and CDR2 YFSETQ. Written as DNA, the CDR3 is TGCGCCAGCAGCTGGACTAGCGGGGCATTAGATACGCAGTATTTT. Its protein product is CASSWTSGALDTQYF.

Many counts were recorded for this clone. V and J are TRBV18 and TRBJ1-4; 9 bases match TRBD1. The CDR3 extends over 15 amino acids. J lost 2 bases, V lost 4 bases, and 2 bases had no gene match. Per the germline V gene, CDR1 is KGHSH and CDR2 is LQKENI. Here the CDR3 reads CASSQDRGTNEKLFF. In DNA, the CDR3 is TGTGCCAGCTCACAAGACAGGGGGACTAATGAAAAACTGTTTTTT. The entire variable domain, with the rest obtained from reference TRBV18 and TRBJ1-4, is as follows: NAGVMQNPRHLVRRRGQEARLRCSPMKGHSHVYWYRQLPEEGLKFMVYLQKENIIDESGMPKERFSAEFPKEGPSILRIQQVVRGDSAAYFCASSQDRGTNEKLFFGSGTQLSVL.

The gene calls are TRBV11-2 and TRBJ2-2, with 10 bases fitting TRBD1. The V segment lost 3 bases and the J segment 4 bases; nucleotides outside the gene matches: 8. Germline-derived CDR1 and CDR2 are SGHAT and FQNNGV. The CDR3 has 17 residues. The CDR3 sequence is CASSFLRQGAITGELFF. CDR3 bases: TGTGCCAGCAGCTTCCTGCGACAGGGGGCGATCACCGGGGAGCTGTTTTTT.

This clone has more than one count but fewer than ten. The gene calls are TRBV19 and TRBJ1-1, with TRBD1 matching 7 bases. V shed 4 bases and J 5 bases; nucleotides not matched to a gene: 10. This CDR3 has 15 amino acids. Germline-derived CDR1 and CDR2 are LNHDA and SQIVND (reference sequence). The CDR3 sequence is CASSKKGAPKTEAFF. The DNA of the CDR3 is TGTGCCAGTAGTAAAAAGGGGGCCCCGAAAACTGAAGCTTTCTTT.

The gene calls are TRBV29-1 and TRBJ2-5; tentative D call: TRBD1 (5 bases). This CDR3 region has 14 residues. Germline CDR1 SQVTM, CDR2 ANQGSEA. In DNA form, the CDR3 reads TGCAACGTACGGAGCCAGGGTACCCTGGGGACCCAGTACTTC. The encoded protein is CNVRSQGTLGTQYF.

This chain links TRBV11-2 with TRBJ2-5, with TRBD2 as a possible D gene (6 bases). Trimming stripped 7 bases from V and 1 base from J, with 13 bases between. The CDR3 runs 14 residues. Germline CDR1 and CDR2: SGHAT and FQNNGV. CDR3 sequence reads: CASTERDSQETQYF. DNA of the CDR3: TGTGCCAGCACCGAACGGGACTCCCAAGAGACCCAGTACTTC.

In nucleotides, the CDR3 is TGTGCCAGCAGCTACATGGGACAGGGCTATGGCTACACCTTC. Translating it yields CASSYMGQGYGYTF. V gene TRBV28 combines with J gene TRBJ1-2; 9 bases are shared with TRBD1. CDR1 and CDR2 (germline): MDHEN, SYDVKM. J gave up 4 bases and V 6 bases, and 6 bases lay outside the gene matches. This CDR3 has 14 residues.

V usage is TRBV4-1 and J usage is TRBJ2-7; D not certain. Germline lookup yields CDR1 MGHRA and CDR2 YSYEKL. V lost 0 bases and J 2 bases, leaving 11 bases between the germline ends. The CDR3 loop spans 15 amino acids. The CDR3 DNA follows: TGCGCCAGCAGCCAAGATCGTAACATCCCCTACGAGCAGTACTTC. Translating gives CASSQDRNIPYEQYF.

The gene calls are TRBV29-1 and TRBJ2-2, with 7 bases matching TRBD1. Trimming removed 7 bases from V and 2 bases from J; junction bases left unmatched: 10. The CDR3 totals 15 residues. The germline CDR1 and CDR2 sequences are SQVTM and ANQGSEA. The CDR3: CSGTGSSVNTGELFF. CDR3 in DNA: TGCAGCGGGACAGGTTCCTCCGTTAACACCGGGGAGCTGTTTTTT.

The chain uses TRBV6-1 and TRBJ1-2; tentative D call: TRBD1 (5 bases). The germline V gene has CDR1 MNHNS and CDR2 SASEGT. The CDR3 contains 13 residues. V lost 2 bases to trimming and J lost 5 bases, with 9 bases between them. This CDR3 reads CASSEQGVYGYTF. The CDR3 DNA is TGTGCCAGCAGTGAACAGGGTGTGTATGGCTACACCTTC.

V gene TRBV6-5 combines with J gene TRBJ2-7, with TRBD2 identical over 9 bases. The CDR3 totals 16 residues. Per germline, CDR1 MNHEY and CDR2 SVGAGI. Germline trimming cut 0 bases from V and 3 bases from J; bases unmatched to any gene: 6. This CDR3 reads CASSYSLLAGVYEQYF. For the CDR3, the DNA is TGTGCCAGCAGTTACTCCTTATTAGCGGGAGTCTACGAGCAGTACTTC.